The clone carrying this T cell receptor (beta chain) was observed a few times. Its antigen remains unidentified. All of the isolated RNA was reverse transcribed, so expressed TCRB transcripts were sequenced. Generated by immunoSEQ multiplex PCR, the TCRdb table keeps only in-frame clones and is missing some. The profile covers about 370,000 clones, with roughly a tenth appearing a single time and over 0.45% taken by the ten largest. This sample stems from a study of beta chain features in type 1 diabetes. Study-wide findings and caveats: Equally in patients and controls, PCR might preferentially amplify shorter templates. A closer apparent resemblance between naive, central memory and Treg TCRB repertoires was seen in patients than in healthy donors. People with Type 1 diabetes carried modestly yet significantly shorter TCRB CDR3s in all four CD4+ subsets.

CDR3 length: 15 residues. Per the germline V gene, CDR1 is LNHDA and CDR2 is SQIVND (reference sequence). V was cut by 3 bases and J by 7 bases, with 13 bases left in between. Via CD45RO/CCR7/CD25/CD127/CD95/CD27, cells of the CD4+ naive, central memory, regulatory and stem cell-like memory subsets were sorted. This clonotype was sampled from a man younger than 45 with type 1 diabetes. This rearrangement joins TRBV19 to TRBJ2-6; no reliable D call. The source material was central memory CD4+ T cells from blood. CDR3 residues: CASSIRHLDANVLTF. The CDR3 nucleotides are TGTGCCAGTAGTATCAGACATCTAGACGCCAACGTCCTGACTTTC.